The 19 T cell receptor beta chains reported below all come from one sample, sequenced in a study of brain T cells in children with intractable seizures. Here immunoSEQ multiplex PCR was the method, and the copy in TCRdb shows in-frame clones only, minus some. The sample gives roughly 120,000 clones, 94% of which show up once; 3.8% is in the top ten. The source material was peripheral blood, sampled at surgery. These receptors were obtained from a boy less than two years old with hemimegalencephaly and intractable seizures.

The J gene is TRBJ2-3, the V gene TRBV18; D uncertain. Deletions cut 6 bases from V and 5 bases from J, with 9 bases between. Germline V gene data show CDR1 as KGHSH and CDR2 as LQKENI. The CDR3 loop spans 12 amino acids. The CDR3 region has the DNA TGTGCCAGCTCTCCCATAGGAGATACGCAGTATTTT. This sequence encodes CASSPIGDTQYF.

This clone was seen a few times. In the same sample, other DNA sequences code for this CDR3. This rearrangement joins TRBV7-9 to TRBJ1-2; D is unclear. The germline V gene encodes CDR1 SEHNR and CDR2 FQNEAQ (reference sequence). V gave up 1 base and J gave up 5 bases, with 14 bases separating them. The CDR3 length is 15 residues. This chain's CDR3 is CASSLEAGGRYGYTF. The CDR3 DNA sequence: TGTGCCAGCAGCTTAGAGGCAGGAGGGAGATATGGCTACACCTTC.

This clone was detected only once. The chain recombines TRBV28 with TRBJ2-7, with 7 bases aligning to TRBD1. The J segment lost 0 bases and the V segment lost 6 bases, leaving 8 bases of the junction unmatched. Germline V gene lookup returns CDR1 MDHEN and CDR2 SYDVKM. The CDR3 has 15 amino acids. The CDR3 DNA follows: TGTGCCAGCAGCTACTCCGGACAGGACTCCTACGAGCAGTACTTC. Protein sequence: CASSYSGQDSYEQYF.

J is TRBJ1-2 and V is TRBV7-8, with a possible D match to TRBD1 (6 bases). Trimming removed 1 base from V and 4 bases from J, with 13 bases in between. Per the germline V gene, CDR1 is SGHVS and CDR2 is FQNEAQ. This CDR3 is built from 15 residues. The CDR3 reads CASSLGQTGSYGYTF. CDR3 in DNA: TGTGCCAGCAGCTTAGGGCAAACAGGGTCCTATGGCTACACCTTC.

The rearrangement links TRBV29-1 to TRBJ1-4; no firm D call. From germline, CDR1 is SQVTM and CDR2 ANQGSEA. The CDR3 runs 17 residues. V lost 7 bases to trimming and J lost 7 bases, with 28 bases between them. CDR3 bases: TGCAGCGAAGCTGGGAAGGAACCAACAAAGCCAGGTGAAAAACTGTTTTTT. Translating gives CSEAGKEPTKPGEKLFF.

The genes are TRBV23-1 and TRBJ2-6, with TRBD1 matching over 8 bases. TRBV23-1 is treated as an ORF (open reading frame) with a function not yet certain. V lost 0 bases to trimming and J lost 2 bases; unmatched junction nucleotides: 3. The CDR3 length is 17 residues. The CDR3 DNA reads TGCGCCAGCAGTCAATCTGCAGGGGGCGCTGGGGCCAACGTCCTGACTTTC. Its translation: CASSQSAGGAGANVLTF.

The CDR3 nucleotides read TGCGCCAGCAGTCCAGGGGGCTATGGCTACACCTTC. The encoded protein is CASSPGGYGYTF. The J gene is TRBJ1-2, the V gene TRBV5-1, with 7 bases fitting TRBD1. Germline CDR1 is SGHRS and CDR2 is YFSETQ. The CDR3 sequence is 12 residues long. The ends lost 5 bases at V and 4 bases at J; junction bases unmatched: 2.

Regarding this clone: One end of the junction fails to match germline, which may point to a read error. The rearrangement links TRBV5-4 to TRBJ1-3, with D unresolved. The CDR3 is 14 residues long. Germline V gene sequence: CDR1 SGHNT, CDR2 YYREEE (reference sequence). The CDR3 loop reads CASSPRSSGDTIYF. In DNA, the CDR3 is TGTGCCAGCAGCCCCCGTAGTTCTGGAGACACCATATATTTT.

The chain links TRBV14 to TRBJ2-1; weak D call: TRBD2 (6 bases). The CDR3 covers 17 residues. V was clipped by 2 bases and J by 7 bases, with 21 bases between them. Germline CDR1 SGHDN, CDR2 FVKESK. CDR3: CASSQLIWPGTLNEQFF. DNA of the CDR3: TGTGCCAGCAGCCAACTTATATGGCCCGGGACTCTTAATGAGCAGTTCTTC.

This chain connects TRBV7-2 to TRBJ2-3; D perhaps matches TRBD2 (7 bases). The CDR3 runs 14 residues. V was cut by 6 bases and J by 9 bases, with 19 bases left in between. The germline V gene has CDR1 SGHTA and CDR2 FQGNSA. In nucleotides, the CDR3 is TGTGCCAGCAGGAGGGGGGGAGGAGGGTACACGCAGTATTTT. Amino acid sequence: CASRRGGGGYTQYF.

The chain has TRBV9 and TRBJ2-5; tentatively, D is TRBD2 (5 bases). V lost 0 bases to trimming and J lost 7 bases, with 10 bases between them. Germline assignment: CDR1 SGDLS and CDR2 YYNGEE. This CDR3 has 13 amino acids. The CDR3 region has the DNA TGTGCCAGCAGCGTAGGAGGGTTTTCGACCCAGTACTTC. This encodes CASSVGGFSTQYF.

The gene calls are TRBV7-2 and TRBJ2-2, with D perhaps matching TRBD2 (5 bases). This CDR3 region has 18 residues. Germline CDR1 SGHTA, CDR2 FQGNSA. V was shortened by 3 bases and J by 0 bases, with 17 bases between the two germline ends. CDR3 sequence reads: CASSFPSGGTANTGELFF. CDR3 nucleotide sequence: TGTGCCAGCAGCTTCCCTTCCGGAGGAACCGCGAACACCGGGGAGCTGTTTTTT.

The CDR3 here is CASSQDQGSGSGELFF. For the CDR3, the DNA is TGTGCCAGCAGCCAAGACCAGGGATCGGGGTCCGGGGAGCTGTTTTTT. J is TRBJ2-2 and V is TRBV4-2; D might be TRBD1 or TRBD2, each matching 5 bases. Germline assignment: CDR1 LGHNA and CDR2 YNFKEQ. This CDR3 spans 16 amino acids. The V and J ends lost 0 bases and 6 bases respectively, with 14 bases between them.

The chain recombines TRBV20-1 with TRBJ1-3; D possibly corresponds to TRBD1 (6 bases). Germline V gives CDR1 DFQATT, CDR2 SNEGSKA (reference sequence). The CDR3 contains 14 residues. Trimming took off 3 bases at V and 4 bases at J, with 13 bases between the two ends. CDR3 bases: TGCAGTGCTAGTTCGGGGGCGGCGGGAAACACCATATATTTT. Translation: CSASSGAAGNTIYF.

This chain connects TRBV6-6 to TRBJ1-1; 9 positions match TRBD1. The CDR3 sequence is 15 residues long. The V and J ends lost 2 bases and 7 bases, in that order; junction bases with no gene match: 8. In germline, CDR1 is MNHNY, CDR2 SVGAGI (reference sequence). CDR3 DNA sequence: TGTGCCAGCAGTTACGTCCGGACAGGGGATGGTGAAGCTTTCTTT. Protein sequence: CASSYVRTGDGEAFF.

The count of this clone is one. J is TRBJ1-2 and V is TRBV28, with D possibly being TRBD1 (5 bases). CDR1 is MDHEN, CDR2 SYDVKM, per germline. This CDR3 spans 12 amino acids. Trimming stripped 2 bases from V and 5 bases from J, with 6 bases between. The DNA of the CDR3 is TGTGCCAGCAGTTTAAGACAGTATGGCTACACCTTC. Protein product: CASSLRQYGYTF.

The V call is TRBV11-3, the J call TRBJ1-1; D is unresolved. The V end lost 5 bases, the J end lost 8 bases, and 12 bases lay between the germline ends. The CDR3 length is 12 residues. Germline V gene data show CDR1 as SGHNT and CDR2 as YENEEA. The CDR3 region is CASSPWVFEAFF. CDR3 in DNA: TGTGCCAGCAGCCCCTGGGTCTTCGAAGCTTTCTTT.

The chain uses TRBV24-1 and TRBJ2-1, with D unresolved. This CDR3 spans 13 amino acids. CDR1 KGHDR and CDR2 SFDVKD come from the germline V gene. Trimming removed 6 bases at V and 2 bases at J, with 7 bases between. This CDR3 is CATSRAAYNEQFF. The DNA of the CDR3 is TGTGCCACCAGTCGGGCAGCCTACAATGAGCAGTTCTTC.

The genes are TRBV2 and TRBJ2-5; 10 nucleotides align to TRBD2. V lost 7 bases to trimming and J lost 2 bases; unmatched junction nucleotides: 10. Per the germline V gene, CDR1 is SNHLY and CDR2 is FYNNEI. The CDR3 loop spans 16 amino acids. DNA for the CDR3: TGTGCCAGCAAGAGACTAGCGGGCTGGATGCAAGAGACCCAGTACTTC. Translating it yields CASKRLAGWMQETQYF.